Here is one T cell receptor beta chain with its context. Its antigen is currently unknown. The sample comes from a study of shared clonotypes between healthy human individuals. The authors distributed each subset's genomic DNA evenly over several immunoSEQ plates. The repertoire was sequenced with immunoSEQ multiplex PCR; TCRdb's copy has only in-frame clones and lacks some. The sample includes about 2.4 million clones, 90% to 95% of them seen just once. Trimming took off 3 bases at V and 0 bases at J, with 8 bases between the two ends. Germline CDR1 and CDR2: LNHNV and YYDKDF (reference sequence). The CDR3 extends over 15 amino acids. Study results and caveats: Clonotypes which were not shared had lower generation probabilities than clonotypes that all four donors shared.

The chain employs TRBV15 and TRBJ2-2; D unresolved. Sequenced: naive CD4+ T cells from PBMCs. Subset given: CD45RA+ positively selected. This TCR was recovered from a man aged 18 to 30 in good health. Some clones in this sample may be carry-over from other donors' samples. CDR3 coding DNA: TGTGCCACCAGCAGGGTAACAGCGAACACCGGGGAGCTGTTTTTT. The encoded protein is CATSRVTANTGELFF.